The rows below give T cell receptor beta chains drawn from one sample of a study of T-cell memory formation after mild COVID-19. TCRdb re-called the 5' RACE reads through MiXCR, storing one row per CDR3 protein. The data contain around 300,000 distinct CDR3 sequences, 15% to 20% of them singletons. Sequencing was carried out using PBMCs or a T cell subset sorted from them (not recorded which). Receptors were obtained from a man aged 18 to 29 who had mild COVID-19 (a few samples of this study predate the infection). Cell type and time point are not known. Both conserved end residues are part of each CDR3. The D gene is left open where the match is weak. The size entry is marked missing in some rows and otherwise reads once, few, many or a size class.

v_gene: TRBV4-1; d_gene: .; j_gene: TRBJ2-1; abundance: .; CDR3nt: TGCGCCAGCAGCGGACTACGAAGACTCAATGAGCAGTTCTTC; CDR3aa: CASSGLRRLNEQFF
v_gene: TRBV29-1; d_gene: .; j_gene: TRBJ2-1; abundance: .; CDR3nt: TGCAGCGTTGGACTCCATAATGAGCAGTTCTTC; CDR3aa: CSVGLHNEQFF
v_gene: TRBV28; d_gene: .; j_gene: TRBJ1-1; abundance: .; CDR3nt: TGTGCCAGCAGTTTAAATTCGGGGGGACACACTGAAGCTTTCTTT; CDR3aa: CASSLNSGGHTEAFF
v_gene: TRBV6-5; d_gene: .; j_gene: TRBJ2-7; abundance: .; CDR3nt: TGTGCCAGCAGTTACGGCGCCGGCTACGAGCAGTACTTC; CDR3aa: CASSYGAGYEQYF
v_gene: TRBV20-1; d_gene: .; j_gene: TRBJ1-2; abundance: few; CDR3nt: TGCAGTGCTAGAGATAAACAGAGCTATGGCTACACCTTC; CDR3aa: CSARDKQSYGYTF
v_gene: TRBV7-8; d_gene: TRBD1; j_gene: TRBJ2-5; abundance: few; CDR3nt: TGTGCCAGCAGCCTCCGGGACAGGGTGTTAGAGACCCAGTACTTC; CDR3aa: CASSLRDRVLETQYF
v_gene: TRBV4-3; d_gene: .; j_gene: TRBJ1-1; abundance: few; CDR3nt: TGCGCCAGCAGCCAGGTCCCCGGGGCGGGGAACACTGAAGCTTTCTTT; CDR3aa: CASSQVPGAGNTEAFF
v_gene: TRBV6-1; d_gene: TRBD2; j_gene: TRBJ2-1; abundance: .; CDR3nt: TGTGCCAGCAGAGGACTAGCGGGGACCCGTGAGCAGTTCTTC; CDR3aa: CASRGLAGTREQFF
v_gene: TRBV27; d_gene: TRBD1; j_gene: TRBJ1-1; abundance: few; CDR3nt: TGTGCCAGCAGTCCAACAGACAGGGGTAGCACTGAAGCTTTCTTT; CDR3aa: CASSPTDRGSTEAFF
v_gene: TRBV7-2; d_gene: TRBD2; j_gene: TRBJ2-3; abundance: .; CDR3nt: TGTGCCAGCTCGACGCCTAGCGGGGGCACAGATACGCAGTATTTT; CDR3aa: CASSTPSGGTDTQYF
v_gene: TRBV12-3/TRBV12-4; d_gene: .; j_gene: TRBJ1-1; abundance: few; CDR3nt: TGTGCCAGCAGTTCCCGAGTTTTAGTGAACACTGAAGCTTTCTTT; CDR3aa: CASSSRVLVNTEAFF
v_gene: TRBV7-9; d_gene: .; j_gene: TRBJ2-7; abundance: .; CDR3nt: TGTGCCAGCAGGGGGACGGTAACCTACGAGCAGTACTTC; CDR3aa: CASRGTVTYEQYF
v_gene: TRBV7-3; d_gene: TRBD1; j_gene: TRBJ1-2; abundance: .; CDR3nt: TGTGCCAGCAGCCCAACAGGGGAAAATGACTATGGCTACACCTTC; CDR3aa: CASSPTGENDYGYTF
v_gene: TRBV10-3; d_gene: .; j_gene: TRBJ2-1; abundance: few; CDR3nt: TGTGCCATCAGTGAGTCTAGGGGGATTGTTTACAATGAGCAGTTCTTC; CDR3aa: CAISESRGIVYNEQFF
v_gene: TRBV6-2/TRBV6-3; d_gene: .; j_gene: TRBJ2-5; abundance: once; CDR3nt: TGTGCCAGCAGAGACCGAGAGACCCAGTACTTC; CDR3aa: CASRDRETQYF
v_gene: TRBV20-1; d_gene: .; j_gene: TRBJ1-2; abundance: .; CDR3nt: TGCAGTGCTGAGGCCCGTGAGGGCTACACCTTC; CDR3aa: CSAEAREGYTF
v_gene: TRBV4-3; d_gene: .; j_gene: TRBJ1-1; abundance: once; CDR3nt: TGCGCCAGCAGCCCGGGGGTTTGGGGTGGAGCTTTCTTT; CDR3aa: CASSPGVWGGAFF
v_gene: TRBV24-1; d_gene: .; j_gene: TRBJ2-1; abundance: many; CDR3nt: TGTGCCAGCGGTTCGGGATACAATGAGCAGTTCTTC; CDR3aa: CASGSGYNEQFF
v_gene: TRBV20-1; d_gene: .; j_gene: TRBJ2-5; abundance: .; CDR3nt: TGCAGTGCTAACCAGTACCAAGAGACCCAGTACTTC; CDR3aa: CSANQYQETQYF
v_gene: TRBV5-5; d_gene: .; j_gene: TRBJ2-3; abundance: .; CDR3nt: TGTGCCAGCAGCTTTCAGACAGATACGCAGTATTTT; CDR3aa: CASSFQTDTQYF
v_gene: TRBV15; d_gene: TRBD1; j_gene: TRBJ1-4; abundance: .; CDR3nt: TGTGCCACCAGCAGAGGGACAGGGTATGAAAAACTGTTTTTT; CDR3aa: CATSRGTGYEKLFF
v_gene: TRBV30; d_gene: .; j_gene: TRBJ2-2; abundance: .; CDR3nt: TGTGCCTGTAGTCCGGGGTCCGTGGAGCTGTTTTTT; CDR3aa: CACSPGSVELFF
v_gene: TRBV5-1; d_gene: .; j_gene: TRBJ2-2; abundance: few; CDR3nt: TGCGCCAGCAGCTTGGAGCGCACCGGGGAGCTGTTTTTT; CDR3aa: CASSLERTGELFF
v_gene: TRBV11-3; d_gene: .; j_gene: TRBJ2-3; abundance: .; CDR3nt: TGTGCCAGCACCTTACATCGACCGTCTCATGTTACGCAGTATTTT; CDR3aa: CASTLHRPSHVTQYF
v_gene: TRBV5-5; d_gene: TRBD1; j_gene: TRBJ2-7; abundance: .; CDR3nt: TGTGCCAGCAGCTCTCGGGTTACAGGGGGCGATGAGCAGTACTTC; CDR3aa: CASSSRVTGGDEQYF
v_gene: TRBV4-3; d_gene: .; j_gene: TRBJ1-1; abundance: many; CDR3nt: TGCGCCAGCAGCCAGAGCCTCGAGGGGCCGTCCGAAGCTTTCTTT; CDR3aa: CASSQSLEGPSEAFF
v_gene: TRBV11-2; d_gene: .; j_gene: TRBJ1-3; abundance: few; CDR3nt: TGTGCCAGCAGCAGCACGAGACCCTCTGGAAACACCATATATTTT; CDR3aa: CASSSTRPSGNTIYF
v_gene: TRBV4-3; d_gene: TRBD1; j_gene: TRBJ2-7; abundance: .; CDR3nt: TGCGCCAGCAGCCAGTCCGGACAGGGGTCCGAGCAGTACTTC; CDR3aa: CASSQSGQGSEQYF
v_gene: TRBV4-1; d_gene: .; j_gene: TRBJ1-2; abundance: few; CDR3nt: TGCGCCAGCAGCCAACAGAACTATGGCTACACCTTC; CDR3aa: CASSQQNYGYTF
v_gene: TRBV4-1; d_gene: .; j_gene: TRBJ2-3; abundance: few; CDR3nt: TGCGCCAGCAGCCAGTTGGGGCTCAGCACAGATACGCAGTATTTT; CDR3aa: CASSQLGLSTDTQYF
v_gene: TRBV6-1; d_gene: .; j_gene: TRBJ2-3; abundance: few; CDR3nt: TGTGCCAGCACTTATATTGGGACAGATACGCAGTATTTT; CDR3aa: CASTYIGTDTQYF
v_gene: TRBV18; d_gene: .; j_gene: TRBJ2-7; abundance: .; CDR3nt: TGTGCCACCGGACAATTCGACGAGCAGTACTTC; CDR3aa: CATGQFDEQYF
v_gene: TRBV28; d_gene: .; j_gene: TRBJ2-2; abundance: .; CDR3nt: TGTGCCAGCAGTTTAGGTGGGGGGCGCGGTCTCCACACCGGGGAGCTGTTTTTT; CDR3aa: CASSLGGGRGLHTGELFF
v_gene: TRBV6-6; d_gene: TRBD1; j_gene: TRBJ1-2; abundance: .; CDR3nt: TGTGCCAGCAGCCCGGGACAGGGGGCTAAAGGCTACACCTTC; CDR3aa: CASSPGQGAKGYTF
v_gene: TRBV7-9; d_gene: .; j_gene: TRBJ2-4; abundance: .; CDR3nt: TGTGCCAGCAGCTTAGCACTGGGCATTCAGTACTTC; CDR3aa: CASSLALGIQYF
v_gene: TRBV5-5; d_gene: .; j_gene: TRBJ2-7; abundance: .; CDR3nt: TGTGCCAGCAGCTTGGGAGCAGGGTTCTCCTACGAGCAGTACTTC; CDR3aa: CASSLGAGFSYEQYF
v_gene: TRBV7-2; d_gene: .; j_gene: TRBJ1-6; abundance: .; CDR3nt: TGTGCCAGCAGCCAGGGCGGCAGTCTCCCCCTCCACTTT; CDR3aa: CASSQGGSLPLHF
v_gene: TRBV7-3; d_gene: .; j_gene: TRBJ2-3; abundance: .; CDR3nt: TGTGCCAGCCGGAAGTTCATCACAGATACGCAGTATTTT; CDR3aa: CASRKFITDTQYF
v_gene: TRBV7-2; d_gene: .; j_gene: TRBJ2-3; abundance: .; CDR3nt: TGTGCCAGCAGCTTAGGTATCCTTGCAGATACGCAGTATTTT; CDR3aa: CASSLGILADTQYF
v_gene: TRBV5-6; d_gene: .; j_gene: TRBJ1-1; abundance: many; CDR3nt: TGTGCCAGCAGCCGGCTTTGGGACGGTCCCGAAGCTTTCTTT; CDR3aa: CASSRLWDGPEAFF
v_gene: TRBV5-1; d_gene: TRBD2; j_gene: TRBJ2-4; abundance: .; CDR3nt: TGCGCCAGCAGCTTGGCACAACGGGAGGCCCAGTACTTC; CDR3aa: CASSLAQREAQYF
v_gene: TRBV7-9; d_gene: TRBD2; j_gene: TRBJ2-3; abundance: few; CDR3nt: TGTGCCAGCAGCCCCAGCGGGGGACTCACAGATACGCAGTATTTT; CDR3aa: CASSPSGGLTDTQYF
v_gene: TRBV7-2; d_gene: TRBD1; j_gene: TRBJ1-2; abundance: .; CDR3nt: TGTGCCAGCAGCCAAGGACAGGGGATAGGTGGCTACACCTTC; CDR3aa: CASSQGQGIGGYTF
v_gene: TRBV28; d_gene: .; j_gene: TRBJ2-7; abundance: once; CDR3nt: TGTGCCAGCAGCACCGCTCCCTACGAGCAGTACTTC; CDR3aa: CASSTAPYEQYF
v_gene: TRBV9; d_gene: TRBD2; j_gene: TRBJ2-3; abundance: few; CDR3nt: TGTGCCAGCAGCGAGTGGGCGGGGGGTAGCACAGATACGCAGTATTTT; CDR3aa: CASSEWAGGSTDTQYF
v_gene: TRBV4-3; d_gene: .; j_gene: TRBJ2-2; abundance: .; CDR3nt: TGCGCCAGCAGCGCCACCGGGTCTTACACCGGGGAGCTGTTTTTT; CDR3aa: CASSATGSYTGELFF
v_gene: TRBV12-3/TRBV12-4; d_gene: .; j_gene: TRBJ1-1; abundance: few; CDR3nt: TGTGCCAGCAGGATTCACATGGGCGCAAACACTGAAGCTTTCTTT; CDR3aa: CASRIHMGANTEAFF
v_gene: TRBV20-1; d_gene: .; j_gene: TRBJ2-3; abundance: .; CDR3nt: TGCAGTGCGGCAGGGTCAGGGACAGATACGCAGTATTTT; CDR3aa: CSAAGSGTDTQYF
v_gene: TRBV11-2; d_gene: TRBD2; j_gene: TRBJ2-3; abundance: .; CDR3nt: TGTGCCAGCAGCCCCGTGCCTCGACTAGCGGGGGAGAAAACAGATACGCAGTATTTT; CDR3aa: CASSPVPRLAGEKTDTQYF
v_gene: TRBV6-5; d_gene: .; j_gene: TRBJ1-2; abundance: .; CDR3nt: TGTGCCAGCAGTTACACCCCTTCGACGGGCTACACCTTC; CDR3aa: CASSYTPSTGYTF
v_gene: TRBV3-1; d_gene: TRBD2; j_gene: TRBJ2-5; abundance: few; CDR3nt: TGTGCCAGCAGCCTACTAGCGGGTATACAAGAGACCCAGTACTTC; CDR3aa: CASSLLAGIQETQYF
v_gene: TRBV6-2/TRBV6-3; d_gene: TRBD2; j_gene: TRBJ2-4; abundance: many; CDR3nt: TGTGCCAGCAGTGATCCCCTACTAGCGGGGAAAGAAAACATTCAGTACTTC; CDR3aa: CASSDPLLAGKENIQYF
v_gene: TRBV29-1; d_gene: .; j_gene: TRBJ2-2; abundance: .; CDR3nt: TGCAGCGGTTCTCAGGGGAAAGGGAGCACCGGGGAGCTGTTTTTT; CDR3aa: CSGSQGKGSTGELFF
v_gene: TRBV25-1; d_gene: TRBD1; j_gene: TRBJ1-5; abundance: .; CDR3nt: TGTGCCAGCAGCGCAGGGGGAAGCAATCAGCCCCAGCATTTT; CDR3aa: CASSAGGSNQPQHF
v_gene: TRBV6-5; d_gene: .; j_gene: TRBJ2-5; abundance: .; CDR3nt: TGTGCCAGCAGTTCGTCCTACCCTTCTGCGGAAAAGACCCAGTACTTC; CDR3aa: CASSSSYPSAEKTQYF